This TCR beta chain was documented in a study of T cell responses to AZD1222 COVID-19 vaccine. The assay was immunoSEQ multiplex PCR, and TCRdb's table has in-frame clones only and misses some. Of about 130,000 clones in the sample, around 90% are singletons; the top ten hold roughly 5.7%. Study findings and constraints: Variant regions that are unmutated are reportedly the target of nearly half of spike-specific TCRs. When two AZD1222 doses had been given, Spike-specific TCR breadth and depth rose.

This clone was counted between two and nine times. Its antigen is still unknown. Germline-derived CDR1 and CDR2 are MNHEY and SMNVEV (reference sequence). This CDR3 has 16 residues. V was cut by 0 bases and J by 6 bases, with 18 bases left in between. The sample in question was peripheral blood, obtained 28 days after the second AZD1222 dose. This TCR came from an adult who received the AZD1222 COVID-19 vaccine. The V call is TRBV27, the J call TRBJ2-7; a possible D gene is TRBD2 (5 bases). DNA for the CDR3: TGTGCCAGCAGTTTATCCCTCGCGGCGGGTCCTCTCGAGCAGTACTTC. The encoded protein is CASSLSLAAGPLEQYF.